These 32 T cell receptor beta chains were all obtained from the same sample, sequenced in a study of control samples from healthy donors and cancer patients. The repertoire was sequenced with immunoSEQ multiplex PCR; TCRdb's copy has only in-frame clones and lacks some. In the table there are about 160,000 clones, roughly 94% of which are singletons. Sequenced material: PBMCs. The receptors here all came from a man aged 55-75 years with colorectal cancer.

The V call is TRBV11-3, the J call TRBJ2-5, with D possibly being TRBD1 (5 bases). The germline gives CDR1 SGHNT, CDR2 YENEEA. The CDR3 extends over 13 amino acids. The V end lost 1 base, the J end lost 7 bases, and 10 bases lay between the germline ends. CDR3 region: CASSLGHQGTQYF. The CDR3 DNA follows: TGTGCCAGCAGCTTAGGACATCAGGGGACCCAGTACTTC.

The chain joins TRBV9 to TRBJ1-1; 7 bases are shared with TRBD1. The CDR3 extends over 16 amino acids. The ends lost 4 bases at V and 0 bases at J; junction bases unmatched: 9. Germline CDR1 is SGDLS and CDR2 is YYNGEE. CDR3 bases: TGTGCCAGCAGCCCCCAGGAGGGGGCAGTGAACACTGAAGCTTTCTTT. This encodes CASSPQEGAVNTEAFF.

This chain connects TRBV6-4 to TRBJ1-2; D call uncertain. The germline V gene encodes CDR1 MRHNA and CDR2 SNTAGT. This CDR3 is 13 amino acids long. The V end was cut by 3 bases, the J end by 5 bases, with 10 bases between. The CDR3 DNA sequence: TGTGCCAGCAGTGAAATGGGGAGGTATGGCTACACCTTC. Residues: CASSEMGRYGYTF.

This chain links TRBV5-1 with TRBJ2-1, with TRBD1 identical over 7 bases. Germline assignment: CDR1 SGHRS and CDR2 YFSETQ. Losses at the gene ends were 4 bases for V and 0 bases for J; bases not matched to a gene: 7. This CDR3 region has 16 residues. The CDR3 DNA reads as TGCGCCAGCAGCCGTGACAGGGATAGCTCCTACAATGAGCAGTTCTTC. The encoded protein is CASSRDRDSSYNEQFF.

The CDR3 DNA follows: TGTGCCAGCAGCAGTTTCGGGACAGGGAATAATTCACCCCTCCACTTT. Translation gives CASSSFGTGNNSPLHF. The chain is built from TRBV2 and TRBJ1-6; 9 bases line up with TRBD1. The CDR3 is 16 amino acids. The V segment lost 6 bases and the J segment 5 bases; nucleotides outside the gene matches: 8. Looked up from germline, CDR1 is SNHLY and CDR2 is FYNNEI.

This clone was picked up one time. V usage is TRBV18 and J usage is TRBJ2-7; TRBD1 or TRBD2 may be the D gene (5 bases each). Trimming removed 0 bases at V and 0 bases at J, with 9 bases between. The CDR3 totals 15 residues. In germline, CDR1 is KGHSH, CDR2 LQKENI. Written as DNA, the CDR3 is TGTGCCAGCTCACCACCGGCAGGGAGCTCCTACGAGCAGTACTTC. It is translated as CASSPPAGSSYEQYF.

In its sample, this clone was seen once. The chain couples TRBV4-1 to TRBJ2-6, with 8 bases matching TRBD1. The V segment lost 0 bases and the J segment 2 bases; nucleotides outside the gene matches: 9. Per germline, CDR1 MGHRA and CDR2 YSYEKL. The CDR3 spans 19 residues. The CDR3 loop is CASSQEGGQGLAGANVLTF. CDR3 bases: TGCGCCAGCAGCCAAGAAGGAGGACAGGGACTGGCTGGGGCCAACGTCCTGACTTTC.

CDR3 sequence reads: CASSIRGPSYEQYF. Written as DNA, the CDR3 is TGTGCCAGTAGTATTCGGGGGCCCTCCTACGAGCAGTACTTC. The chain is built from TRBV19 and TRBJ2-7, with D possibly called TRBD1 or TRBD2 (6 bases each). The CDR3 loop spans 14 amino acids. V lost 3 bases and J lost 0, with 9 bases in between. Germline V gives CDR1 LNHDA, CDR2 SQIVND (reference sequence).

V is TRBV14 and J is TRBJ1-2; 8 nucleotides agree with TRBD1. There are 14 residues in the CDR3. Germline V gene lookup returns CDR1 SGHDN and CDR2 FVKESK. Trimming took 1 base from V and 4 from J; bases not matched to a gene: 2. CDR3 residues: CASSQAGGFYGYTF. The CDR3 coding sequence is TGTGCCAGCAGCCAAGCAGGGGGCTTCTATGGCTACACCTTC.

The CDR3 here is CASSEVLSWSYEQYF. The CDR3 DNA follows: TGTGCCAGCAGTGAAGTTCTGTCCTGGTCCTACGAGCAGTACTTC. The chain has TRBV6-1 and TRBJ2-7, with unresolved D. The CDR3 loop spans 15 amino acids. Deletions cut 1 base from V and 1 base from J, with 11 bases between. CDR1 is MNHNS, CDR2 SASEGT, per germline.

The rearrangement joins TRBV27 to TRBJ2-3; D may be TRBD2 (5 bases). V was trimmed by 0 bases and J by 1 base, leaving 8 bases between them. Germline values: CDR1 MNHEY, CDR2 SMNVEV (reference sequence). The CDR3 has 15 residues. CDR3 amino acids: CASSLSRAGTDTQYF. The CDR3 DNA follows: TGTGCCAGCAGTTTATCGAGGGCAGGCACAGATACGCAGTATTTT.

This rearrangement joins TRBV12-3 or TRBV12-4 to TRBJ1-1, with D uncertain. The CDR3 consists of 13 residues. V was cut by 6 bases and J by 1 base, with 9 bases left in between. The CDR3 region has the DNA TGTGCCAGCAGCCCCCCCCCGAACACTGAAGCTTTCTTT. This encodes CASSPPPNTEAFF.

The CDR3 DNA follows: TGTGCCTGGAGTGTAACTAGCGGGGGGGCTGGGCAGTTCTTC. Amino acids: CAWSVTSGGAGQFF. The chain recombines TRBV30 with TRBJ2-1; 13 bases are shared with TRBD2. CDR1 is GTSNPN, CDR2 SVGIG, per germline (reference sequence). This CDR3 is built from 14 residues. Trimming cost V 0 bases and J 12 bases; bases outside gene matches: 5.

A remark on this clone: Other DNA sequences within the sample encode an identical CDR3. The chain couples TRBV6-5 to TRBJ1-4, with D possibly being TRBD1 (5 bases). In germline, CDR1 is MNHEY, CDR2 SVGAGI. The CDR3 has 15 amino acids. V lost 0 bases to trimming and J lost 0 bases, with 5 bases between them. CDR3 residues: CASSYSGATNEKLFF. CDR3 bases: TGTGCCAGCAGTTACTCAGGGGCAACTAATGAAAAACTGTTTTTT.

The rearrangement joins TRBV6-5 to TRBJ1-3; D not resolved. The V gene lost 8 bases and the J gene lost 4 bases, with 9 bases spanning the gap. CDR3 length: 12 residues. CDR1 and CDR2 from the germline V gene are MNHEY and SVGAGI. The chain's CDR3 is CASGSDGNTIYF. The CDR3, as DNA: TGTGCCAGCGGGTCTGACGGAAACACCATATATTTT.

The V call is TRBV6-6, the J call TRBJ2-5, with 8 positions matching TRBD1. The CDR3 extends over 15 amino acids. Unmatched junction bases numbered 7, after V lost 4 bases and J lost 3 bases. The germline gives CDR1 MNHNY, CDR2 SVGAGI (reference sequence). CDR3 residues: CASSSWTGRKETQYF. The CDR3, as DNA: TGTGCCAGCAGTTCCTGGACAGGGAGGAAAGAGACCCAGTACTTC.

The chain combines TRBV6-6 with TRBJ1-1, with D uncertain. The CDR3 has 10 amino acids. Trimming took off 4 bases at V and 5 bases at J, with 2 bases between the two ends. The germline V gene encodes CDR1 MNHNY and CDR2 SVGAGI (reference sequence). The DNA for the CDR3 is TGTGCCAGCAGTTTAACTGAAGCTTTCTTT. It specifies CASSLTEAFF.

This sequence joins TRBV6-1 and TRBJ1-2; 7 bases map to TRBD1. CDR1 is MNHNS, CDR2 SASEGT, per germline. The trim removed 3 bases at V and 5 bases at J, leaving 15 bases unmatched. The CDR3 runs to 17 residues. CDR3 sequence (DNA): TGTGCCAGCAGTGAGGTCCCCGGGACAGCGGCTGGGTATGGCTACACCTTC. This gives the protein CASSEVPGTAAGYGYTF.

The CDR3 DNA reads TGTGCCAGCAGCGTAGCTCCGGGGGCTAATGAAAAACTGTTTTTT. This sequence encodes CASSVAPGANEKLFF. V and J are TRBV9 and TRBJ1-4, with D possibly TRBD1 on 5 matching bases. Trimming left V 0 bases short and J 3 bases short, with 9 bases between. CDR1 is SGDLS, CDR2 YYNGEE, per germline. This CDR3 region has 15 residues.

The V gene is TRBV25-1, the J gene TRBJ1-3; TRBD1 is a possible D gene (6 bases). With 1 base removed from V and 5 bases from J, the gap between germline ends came to 15 bases. Germline CDR1 and CDR2: MGHDK and SYGVNS. This CDR3 contains 16 residues. The CDR3 region is CASSELRGGARNTIYF. In DNA form, the CDR3 reads TGTGCCAGCAGTGAATTACGTGGGGGGGCCAGAAACACCATATATTTT.

The V call is TRBV19, the J call TRBJ1-6; D is undetermined. The CDR3 runs to 14 residues. The germline V and J ends were trimmed by 3 bases and 10 bases, with 13 bases remaining between them. Germline loops: CDR1 LNHDA, CDR2 SQIVND (reference sequence). The CDR3 DNA sequence: TGTGCCAGTAGTATCCAGGTGTCCGGATCACCCCTCCACTTT. It encodes CASSIQVSGSPLHF.

The gene calls are TRBV11-2 and TRBJ1-3; no firm D call. From germline, CDR1 is SGHAT and CDR2 FQNNGV. The germline V and J ends were trimmed by 0 bases and 2 bases, with 11 bases remaining between them. The CDR3 totals 16 residues. CDR3 in amino acids: CASSLEPLGPGNTIYF. CDR3 coding DNA: TGTGCCAGCAGCTTAGAACCTTTAGGCCCTGGAAACACCATATATTTT.

The chain combines TRBV7-8 with TRBJ1-6; a weak D match, TRBD1 (5 bases). The CDR3 is 15 amino acids. The V end lost 8 bases, the J end lost 0 bases, and 11 bases lay between the germline ends. CDR1 SGHVS and CDR2 FQNEAQ come from the germline V gene. CDR3 bases: TGTGCCAGCGTCTGGGGGAGCTCCTATAATTCACCCCTCCACTTT. As protein: CASVWGSSYNSPLHF.

This clone was seen once. The V call is TRBV7-9, the J call TRBJ1-6; 9 bases are a match to TRBD1. CDR3 length equals 15 residues. V lost 0 bases, J lost 8 bases, and 2 bases stayed unmatched. CDR1 SEHNR and CDR2 FQNEAQ come from the germline V gene (reference sequence). DNA for the CDR3: TGTGCCAGCAGCTTAGCGGGGACAGGGCATTCACCCCTCCACTTT. Amino acid sequence: CASSLAGTGHSPLHF.

The J gene is TRBJ2-1, the V gene TRBV7-8; 8 positions match TRBD2. Germline lookup yields CDR1 SGHVS and CDR2 FQNEAQ. CDR3 length: 15 residues. The J segment lost 5 bases and the V segment lost 1 base, leaving 4 bases of the junction unmatched. The CDR3 protein is CASSLEVGGDNEQFF. CDR3 nucleotides: TGTGCCAGCAGCTTAGAGGTCGGGGGGGACAATGAGCAGTTCTTC.

The chain is built from TRBV2 and TRBJ1-2, with D perhaps matching TRBD1 (5 bases). CDR3 length equals 15 residues. V was clipped by 5 bases and J by 2 bases, with 15 bases between them. Per germline, CDR1 SNHLY and CDR2 FYNNEI. The CDR3 DNA reads as TGTGCCAGCAGTCCCGCCGGGGGGGGAAACTATGGCTACACCTTC. Amino acids: CASSPAGGGNYGYTF.

The J gene is TRBJ2-2, the V gene TRBV7-2, with D perhaps TRBD1 or TRBD2 (6 bases each). The CDR3 length is 15 residues. Germline V gene lookup returns CDR1 SGHTA and CDR2 FQGNSA. V gave up 7 bases and J gave up 0 bases, with 12 bases separating them. This chain's CDR3 is CASTRGPANTGELFF. DNA for the CDR3: TGTGCCAGCACCCGGGGGCCCGCGAACACCGGGGAGCTGTTTTTT.

The rearrangement uses TRBV5-6 and TRBJ2-3; a weak D match, TRBD1 (6 bases). In germline, CDR1 is SGHDT, CDR2 YYEEEE. The CDR3 extends over 14 amino acids. The ends were cut back, 1 base at V and 9 bases at J, with 15 bases in the middle. For the CDR3, the DNA is TGTGCCAGCAGCTTGACAGGGTCCCAGGGAACGCAGTATTTT. Protein product: CASSLTGSQGTQYF.

This chain connects TRBV28 to TRBJ2-5; TRBD1 matches at 9 bases. CDR3 length equals 13 residues. V shed 8 bases and J 5 bases; nucleotides not matched to a gene: 6. Germline CDR1 reads MDHEN; CDR2 reads SYDVKM. The CDR3 region is CASHRGRPETQYF. DNA for the CDR3: TGTGCCAGCCACAGGGGGCGCCCGGAGACCCAGTACTTC.

V gene TRBV3-1 (or the pseudogene TRBV3-2) combines with J gene TRBJ2-2; 9 bases match TRBD1. V trimming: 3 bases; J trimming: 5 bases; junction bases outside the gene matches: 7. The CDR3 consists of 16 residues. From germline, CDR1 is LGHDT and CDR2 YNNKEL (reference sequence). The CDR3 nucleotides are TGTGCCAGCAGCCAGACTAGACAGGGGGTAACCGGGGAGCTGTTTTTT. The encoded protein is CASSQTRQGVTGELFF.

The chain links TRBV6-5 to TRBJ2-7; 7 bases match TRBD2. With V trimmed by 5 bases and J by 0 bases, 7 bases remained unmatched. The CDR3 runs 15 residues. Per the germline V gene, CDR1 is MNHEY and CDR2 is SVGAGI. This CDR3 is CASSRSGAFSYEQYF. The CDR3 DNA sequence: TGTGCCAGCAGTCGAAGCGGGGCCTTCTCCTACGAGCAGTACTTC.

The V call is TRBV21-1, the J call TRBJ1-5; the listed D gene, TRBD1, was not tested against the DNA. TRBV21-1 is a pseudogene. The CDR3 is 15 residues long. The CDR3 is CASSGSNISNQPQHF. The CDR3 DNA reads as TGTGCCAGCAGCGGTTCGAACATTAGCAATCAGCCCCAGCATTTT.